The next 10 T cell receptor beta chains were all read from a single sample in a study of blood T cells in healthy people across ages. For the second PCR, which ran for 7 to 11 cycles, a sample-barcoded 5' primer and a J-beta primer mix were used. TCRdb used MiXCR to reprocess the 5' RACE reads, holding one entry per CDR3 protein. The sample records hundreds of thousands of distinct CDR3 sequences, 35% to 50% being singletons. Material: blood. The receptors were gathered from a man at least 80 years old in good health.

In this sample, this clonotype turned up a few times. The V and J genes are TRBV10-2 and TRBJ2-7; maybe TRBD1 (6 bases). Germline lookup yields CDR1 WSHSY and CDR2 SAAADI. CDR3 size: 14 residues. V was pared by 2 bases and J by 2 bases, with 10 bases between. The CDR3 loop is CASSENGQPYEQYF. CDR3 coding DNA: TGCGCCAGCAGTGAGAACGGACAGCCCTACGAGCAGTACTTC.

The CDR3 nucleotides read TGTGCCACCAGCAGAGAGAGGGATTCCAGGTCCTATGGCTACACCTTC. Its protein product is CATSRERDSRSYGYTF. V usage is TRBV15 and J usage is TRBJ1-2; D unresolved. CDR1 and CDR2 (germline): LNHNV, YYDKDF (reference sequence). V was cut by 0 bases and J by 4 bases, with 15 bases left in between. CDR3 length equals 16 residues.

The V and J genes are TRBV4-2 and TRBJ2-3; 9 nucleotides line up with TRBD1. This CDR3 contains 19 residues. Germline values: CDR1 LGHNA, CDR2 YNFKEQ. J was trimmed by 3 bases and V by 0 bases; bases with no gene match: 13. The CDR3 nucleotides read TGTGCCAGCAGCCAAGATCCTTGGTTCCGGGACAGGGTTACAGATACGCAGTATTTT. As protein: CASSQDPWFRDRVTDTQYF.

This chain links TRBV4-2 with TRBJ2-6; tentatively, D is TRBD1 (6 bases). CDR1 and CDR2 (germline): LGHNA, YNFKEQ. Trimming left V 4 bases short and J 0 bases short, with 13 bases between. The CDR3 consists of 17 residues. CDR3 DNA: TGTGCCAGCAGCCCCCGGGACACACTCTCTGGGGCCAACGTCCTGACTTTC. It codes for CASSPRDTLSGANVLTF.

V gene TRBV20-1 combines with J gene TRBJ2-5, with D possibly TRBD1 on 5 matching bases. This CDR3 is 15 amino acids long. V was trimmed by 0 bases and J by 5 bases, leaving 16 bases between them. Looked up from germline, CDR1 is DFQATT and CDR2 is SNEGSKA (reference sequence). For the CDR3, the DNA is TGCAGTGCTAGAGATGGTCAGGGTTTGAGGGAGACCCAGTACTTC. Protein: CSARDGQGLRETQYF.

The CDR3 sequence is CASSLEWDGYTF. The DNA for the CDR3 is TGTGCCAGCAGCTTAGAATGGGATGGCTACACCTTC. This chain links TRBV7-2 with TRBJ1-2, with no clear D. The ends were cut back, 1 base at V and 6 bases at J, with 6 bases in the middle. The CDR3 has 12 amino acids. The germline CDR1 and CDR2 sequences are SGHTA and FQGNSA.

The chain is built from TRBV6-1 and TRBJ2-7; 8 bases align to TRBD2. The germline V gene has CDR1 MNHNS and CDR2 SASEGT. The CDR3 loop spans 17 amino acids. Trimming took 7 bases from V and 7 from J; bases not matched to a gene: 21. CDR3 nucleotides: TGTGCCAGCACCAGAACGACCGGGACTAGTTTCAACAATGAGCAGTACTTC. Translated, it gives CASTRTTGTSFNNEQYF.

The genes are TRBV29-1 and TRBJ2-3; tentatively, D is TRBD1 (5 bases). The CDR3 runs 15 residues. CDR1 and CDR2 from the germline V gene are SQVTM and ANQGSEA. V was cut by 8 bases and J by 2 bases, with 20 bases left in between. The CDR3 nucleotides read TGCAGCACCGACCTGGACAACACGGTCACAGATACGCAGTATTTT. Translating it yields CSTDLDNTVTDTQYF.

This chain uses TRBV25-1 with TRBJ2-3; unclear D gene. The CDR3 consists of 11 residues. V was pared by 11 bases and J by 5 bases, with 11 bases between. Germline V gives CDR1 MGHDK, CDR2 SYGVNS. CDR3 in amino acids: CAYQLRDTQYF. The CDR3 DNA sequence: TGTGCCTACCAGCTGCGAGATACGCAGTATTTT.

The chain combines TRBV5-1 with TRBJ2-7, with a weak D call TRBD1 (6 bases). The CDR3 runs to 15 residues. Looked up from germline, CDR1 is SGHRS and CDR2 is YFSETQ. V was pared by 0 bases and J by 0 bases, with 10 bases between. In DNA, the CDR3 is TGCGCCAGCAGCTTGGTCACAGGGAGCTCCTACGAGCAGTACTTC. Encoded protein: CASSLVTGSSYEQYF.